Shown below are 32 T cell receptor beta chains from a single sample sequenced in a study of T cell clonality in common variable immunodeficiency. Study-wide points: In common variable immunodeficiency, TCR beta chains reportedly carried fewer deletions and N-nucleotide insertions.

Data came from immunoSEQ multiplex PCR; TCRdb stores just in-frame clones and leaves some out. The sample has 25,000 to 35,000 clones, none seen only once. No antigen has been identified for these receptors. Sequenced material: peripheral blood mononuclear cells. Receptor source: a human donor with common variable immunodeficiency.

This clone is judged medium-sized. The read gets to within 3 residues of the CDR3 end, and the germline J gene fills in the rest. The chain combines TRBV7-2 with TRBJ2-7, with 10 bases aligning to TRBD1. V was clipped by 4 bases and J by 2 bases; unmatched bases: 5. The CDR3 is 15 residues long. The germline gives CDR1 SGHTA, CDR2 FQGNSA. CDR3: CASSWPGQGTYEQYF. The part of the CDR3 DNA that was read is TGTGCCAGCAGCTGGCCGGGACAGGGGACCTACGAG.

In this sample, this clone turned up a few times. The read terminates 3 residues ahead of where the CDR3 ends, so the germline J gene completes it. V and J are TRBV18 and TRBJ2-1, with D perhaps matching TRBD2 (6 bases). CDR3 size: 14 residues. V was clipped by 3 bases and J by 8 bases, with 14 bases between them. CDR1 and CDR2 from the germline V gene are KGHSH and LQKENI. CDR3 sequence reads: CASSPPGLPYEQFF. Partial CDR3 DNA: TGTGCCAGCTCACCCCCGGGACTTCCCTATGAG.

This clone ranks as medium-sized. The CDR3 end is not reached by the read, which stops 3 residues before it; the germline J gene fills it in. The rearrangement joins TRBV4-1 to TRBJ1-5; no clear D. The CDR3 has 13 amino acids. V was trimmed by 1 base and J by 2 bases, leaving 3 bases between them. Germline V gene lookup returns CDR1 MGHRA and CDR2 YSYEKL. The CDR3 bases that were read are TGCGCCAGCAGCCAAGTCGGCAATCAGCCC. This gives the protein CASSQVGNQP. The full CDR3 sequence reads CASSQVGNQPQHF.

A remark on this clone: The read ends 3 residues shy of where the CDR3 ends; the end is completed using the germline J gene. The rearrangement uses TRBV2 and TRBJ1-4; 11 nucleotides line up with TRBD1. In germline, CDR1 is SNHLY, CDR2 FYNNEI. Trimming took 5 bases from V and 6 from J; bases not matched to a gene: 2. This CDR3 has 14 amino acids. The DNA read from the CDR3 is TGTGCCAGCAGTAGGACAGGGGGCCATGAAAAA. It specifies CASSRTGGHEK. In full, the CDR3 reads CASSRTGGHEKLFF.

Note on this clone: The read ends 3 residues before the CDR3 terminus; that terminus is restored from the germline J gene. The V call is TRBV7-2, the J call TRBJ2-1, with TRBD2 identical over 9 bases. The germline gives CDR1 SGHTA, CDR2 FQGNSA. The V gene end was trimmed by 5 bases and the J gene end by 6 bases; junction bases not matched to a gene: 8. This CDR3 spans 15 amino acids. CDR3 in amino acids: CASSRRSGGSNEQFF. The CDR3 bases that were read are TGTGCCAGCAGCCGGAGGAGCGGGGGGTCCAATGAG.

With regard to this clone: The read stops 3 residues short of the end of the CDR3; the missing end is completed from the germline J gene. The J gene is TRBJ2-1, the V gene TRBV20-1; 12 nucleotides line up with TRBD2. The CDR3 spans 15 residues. The germline gives CDR1 DFQATT, CDR2 SNEGSKA (reference sequence). With 4 bases clipped from V and 7 bases from J, the junction kept 8 bases outside the gene matches. The DNA read from the CDR3 is TGCAGTGCTACAAAACTAGCGGGGGGTTCTAATGAG. Protein product: CSATKLAGGSNE. The full CDR3 is CSATKLAGGSNEQFF.

In its sample, this clone was seen a few times. Incomplete CDR3 DNA: TGTGCCAGCAGCAACAGGGGTGGGCAGCCC. The encoded protein is CASSNRGGQP. The entire CDR3 sequence reads CASSNRGGQPQHF. This chain joins TRBV5-6 and TRBJ1-5; 7 nucleotides line up with TRBD1. The sequence runs out 3 residues before the end of the CDR3; the remainder is reconstructed from the germline J gene. Germline loops: CDR1 SGHDT, CDR2 YYEEEE. The CDR3 has 13 residues. J gave up 7 bases and V 4 bases, and 5 bases lay outside the gene matches.

This clone was detected ten times or more. From the germline J gene comes the end of the CDR3, since the read stops 3 residues before it. The rearrangement uses TRBV5-1 and TRBJ2-5; TRBD1 matches at 9 bases. V shed 5 bases and J 4 bases; nucleotides not matched to a gene: 6. The CDR3 is 14 amino acids. Germline V gene data show CDR1 as SGHRS and CDR2 as YFSETQ. Partial CDR3 DNA: TGCGCCAGCAGTCCCGGGACAGGGACAGAGACC. This codes for CASSPGTGTET. The full-length CDR3 reads as CASSPGTGTETQYF.

This clone was recorded many times. Read data end 3 residues before the CDR3 end; the end is taken from the germline J gene. The chain joins TRBV20-1 to TRBJ2-7; D possibly corresponds to TRBD1 (6 bases). The germline CDR1 and CDR2 sequences are DFQATT and SNEGSKA (reference sequence). Trimming removed 6 bases at V and 2 bases at J, with 17 bases between. The CDR3 sequence is 14 residues long. CDR3 in amino acids: CSAIRDTLPYEQYF. The DNA read from the CDR3 is TGCAGTGCGATCCGGGACACCCTTCCCTACGAG.

This clone was seen many times. The CDR3 end falls 3 residues outside the read, so it is completed with the germline J gene. The J gene is TRBJ1-1, the V gene TRBV29-1; possibly TRBD1 for D (6 bases). The CDR3 is 17 residues long. The V end lost 4 bases, the J end lost 3 bases, and 24 bases lay between the germline ends. Germline V gene data show CDR1 as SQVTM and CDR2 as ANQGSEA. CDR3 loop: CSVAAIKIQGTDTEAFF. Partial CDR3 DNA: TGCAGCGTTGCAGCGATAAAGATACAGGGTACGGACACTGAA.

This clone has a count of ten or more. The CDR3 extends 3 residues past the end of the read, so its final part is completed from the germline J gene. The rearrangement links TRBV30 to TRBJ2-5; D is possibly TRBD2 (6 bases). The V and J ends lost 3 bases and 5 bases respectively, with 10 bases between them. Germline V CDR1 and CDR2: GTSNPN, SVGIG (reference sequence). This CDR3 is 12 amino acids long. The chain's CDR3 is CAWRLEGETQYF. The sequenced CDR3 bases are TGTGCCTGGAGGCTGGAGGGGGAGACC.

This clone occurred many times. The read is 3 residues too short to cover the CDR3 end, so that end is filled in from the germline J gene. The rearrangement uses TRBV20-1 and TRBJ2-1, with 7 bases that match TRBD2. J was trimmed by 4 bases and V by 2 bases; bases with no gene match: 5. The CDR3 is made up of 14 amino acids. From germline, CDR1 is DFQATT and CDR2 SNEGSKA (reference sequence). The CDR3: CSARPAGSYNEQFF. The CDR3 bases that were read are TGCAGTGCTAGACCAGCGGGGAGTTACAATGAG.

Comments on this clone: The CDR3 goes on 3 residues after the read ends, and that part is filled in from the germline J gene. The V and J genes are TRBV18 and TRBJ1-5, with a possible D match to TRBD1 (6 bases). This CDR3 spans 14 amino acids. The germline CDR1 and CDR2 sequences are KGHSH and LQKENI. CDR3 DNA (partial): TGTGCCAGCTCATCATCCGGGACAAAAGAACCC. Translation: CASSSSGTKEP. The full CDR3 reads CASSSSGTKEPQHF. The variable domain in full, completed from reference TRBV18 and TRBJ1-5, reads NAGVMQNPRHLVRRRGQEARLRCSPMKGHSHVYWYRQLPEEGLKFMVYLQKENIIDESGMPKERFSAEFPKEGPSILRIQQVVRGDSAAYFCASSSSGTKEPQHFGDGTRLSIL.

In the case of this clone: Sequencing ends 3 residues short of the CDR3 end; the germline J gene provides the rest. The chain recombines TRBV5-6 with TRBJ2-1; D is perhaps TRBD1 (5 bases). The V and J ends lost 6 bases and 8 bases respectively, with 21 bases between them. Germline loops: CDR1 SGHDT, CDR2 YYEEEE. This CDR3 has 15 residues. The sequenced part of the CDR3 DNA is TGTGCCAGCAACACAGGTTCGTATGGAATCGATGAG. The encoded protein is CASNTGSYGIDE. The whole CDR3 region reads CASNTGSYGIDEQFF.

As concerns this clone: The CDR3 extends 3 residues past the end of the read, so its final part is completed from the germline J gene. J is TRBJ2-7 and V is TRBV5-1; the D gene is possibly TRBD2 (5 bases). In germline, CDR1 is SGHRS, CDR2 YFSETQ. Trimming stripped 0 bases from V and 3 bases from J, with 10 bases between. This CDR3 is 14 amino acids long. Partial CDR3 DNA: TGCGCCAGCAGCTTGGCCGGGGTTAACTACGAG. This gives the protein CASSLAGVNYE. The CDR3 as a whole reads CASSLAGVNYEQYF. The full variable domain, completed using reference TRBV5-1 and TRBJ2-7, is KAGVTQTPRYLIKTRGQQVTLSCSPISGHRSVSWYQQTPGQGLQFLFEYFSETQRNKGNFPGRFSGRQFSNSRSEMNVSTLELGDSALYLCASSLAGVNYEQYFGPGTRLTVT.

This clone appeared many times. The read is 3 residues too short to cover the CDR3 end, so that end is filled in from the germline J gene. The chain uses TRBV20-1 and TRBJ1-5; D not resolved. The CDR3 length is 12 residues. V shed 4 bases and J shed 5 bases, with 9 bases lying between them. The germline CDR1 and CDR2 sequences are DFQATT and SNEGSKA (reference sequence). The part of the CDR3 DNA that was read is TGCAGTGCTATCGACAACGATCAGCCC. This gives the protein CSAIDNDQP. The full CDR3 protein reads CSAIDNDQPQHF.

Note on this clone: The read halts 3 residues ahead of the CDR3 end, with the missing end drawn from the germline J gene. This sequence joins TRBV7-9 and TRBJ1-3, with 10 bases that match TRBD1. V shed 5 bases and J 8 bases; nucleotides not matched to a gene: 6. CDR3 length: 14 amino acids. The germline gives CDR1 SEHNR, CDR2 FQNEAQ (reference sequence). The covered CDR3 bases are TGTGCCAGCAGCCCGACAGGGGGCTTGGACACC. The encoded protein is CASSPTGGLDT. The whole CDR3 reads CASSPTGGLDTIYF. The variable domain in full, with the rest retrieved from reference TRBV7-9 and TRBJ1-3, is DTGVSQNPRHKITKRGQNVTFRCDPISEHNRLYWYRQTLGQGPEFLTYFQNEAQLEKSRLLSDRFSAERPKGSFSTLEIQRTEQGDSAMYLCASSPTGGLDTIYFGEGSWLTVV.

Of note for this clone: Read data end 3 residues before the CDR3 end; the end is taken from the germline J gene. This chain connects TRBV5-1 to TRBJ2-3, with 9 bases fitting TRBD1. The CDR3 is 15 residues long. V lost 2 bases, J lost 0 bases, and 1 base stayed unmatched. Looked up from germline, CDR1 is SGHRS and CDR2 is YFSETQ. The sequenced CDR3 bases are TGCGCCAGCAGCTTACAGGGGGCTAGCACAGATACG. Translating gives CASSLQGASTDT. The complete CDR3 sequence is CASSLQGASTDTQYF.

Remarks on this clone: The sequenced fragment ends 3 residues before the CDR3 boundary, so the rest is inferred from the germline J gene. The rearrangement joins TRBV19 to TRBJ1-1, with D tentatively TRBD1 (5 bases). The CDR3 contains 14 residues. V lost 1 base, J lost 4 bases, and 10 bases lay in between. Looked up from germline, CDR1 is LNHDA and CDR2 is SQIVND (reference sequence). CDR3 bases read: TGTGCCAGTAGTATAGTGGGGCGTCGCACTGAA. Protein sequence: CASSIVGRRTE. The CDR3 as a whole reads CASSIVGRRTEAFF. The variable domain in full, with the rest retrieved from reference TRBV19 and TRBJ1-1, is DGGITQSPKYLFRKEGQNVTLSCEQNLNHDAMYWYRQDPGQGLRLIYYSQIVNDFQKGDIAEGYSVSREKKESFPLTVTSAQKNPTAFYLCASSIVGRRTEAFFGQGTRLTVV.

This clone was counted ten times or more. The sequence runs out 3 residues before the end of the CDR3; the remainder is reconstructed from the germline J gene. This sequence joins TRBV5-4 and TRBJ2-6, with unresolved D. Trimming removed 6 bases at V and 5 bases at J, with 15 bases between. Germline CDR1 reads SGHNT; CDR2 reads YYREEE (reference sequence). This CDR3 comprises 15 residues. CDR3 amino acids: CASTPQRDRANVLTF. The CDR3 bases that were read are TGTGCCAGCACCCCCCAGAGAGATCGGGCCAACGTC.

This clone was seen only a few times. The sequenced fragment ends 3 residues before the CDR3 boundary, so the rest is inferred from the germline J gene. J is TRBJ1-3 and V is TRBV6-2 or TRBV6-3; D is possibly TRBD1 (5 bases). The germline gives CDR1 MNHEY, CDR2 SVGEGT. Trimming stripped 2 bases from V and 2 bases from J, with 10 bases between. The CDR3 is 15 residues long. The CDR3 DNA, read in part, is TGTGCCAGCAGTTACGCGGCAGGGACTGGAAACACC. This encodes CASSYAAGTGNT. The full CDR3 protein is CASSYAAGTGNTIYF.

A remark on this clone: The sequence runs out 3 residues before the end of the CDR3; the remainder is reconstructed from the germline J gene. Other DNA sequences in the sample encode the same CDR3. The chain has TRBV18 and TRBJ2-7, with TRBD1 identical over 10 bases. CDR3 length: 15 amino acids. With 3 bases clipped from V and 0 bases from J, the junction kept 2 bases outside the gene matches. Germline V gene lookup returns CDR1 KGHSH and CDR2 LQKENI. The CDR3 loop reads CASSPRTGGSYEQYF. The sequenced CDR3 bases are TGTGCCAGCTCACCCCGGACAGGGGGCTCCTACGAG.

In the case of this clone: The read ends 3 residues early relative to the CDR3; the germline J gene fills the gap. The chain uses TRBV2 and TRBJ1-2; 10 nucleotides line up with TRBD1. This CDR3 is 14 amino acids long. Trimming cost V 7 bases and J 6 bases; bases outside gene matches: 8. Germline loops: CDR1 SNHLY, CDR2 FYNNEI. CDR3 sequence: CASTKGGTGDGYTF. The covered CDR3 bases are TGTGCCAGCACCAAGGGGGGGACAGGGGATGGC.

A few counts support this clone. The read ends 3 residues shy of where the CDR3 ends; the end is completed using the germline J gene. The rearrangement links TRBV2 to TRBJ1-1, with D unresolved. Germline V CDR1 and CDR2: SNHLY, FYNNEI. The V end lost 3 bases, the J end lost 1 base, and 6 bases lay between the germline ends. There are 13 residues in the CDR3. The CDR3 spells CASSDNGNTEAFF. Partial CDR3 DNA: TGTGCCAGCAGTGACAACGGGAACACTGAA.

Points on this clone: The read ends 3 residues before the CDR3 terminus; that terminus is restored from the germline J gene. This chain uses TRBV20-1 with TRBJ2-7; D might be TRBD1 (6 bases). The CDR3 has 13 amino acids. Germline V lookup: CDR1 DFQATT, CDR2 SNEGSKA (reference sequence). Trimming removed 5 bases from V and 0 bases from J, with 11 bases in between. The CDR3 sequence is CSAPRGSSYEQYF. The DNA read from the CDR3 is TGCAGTGCTCCGAGGGGGTCCTCCTACGAG.

Worth noting for this clone: The CDR3 extends 3 residues past the end of the read, so its final part is completed from the germline J gene. V gene TRBV19 combines with J gene TRBJ2-7; tentative D call: TRBD2 (6 bases). This CDR3 is built from 15 residues. Trimming pared 4 bases from V and 1 base from J, leaving 14 bases between. CDR1 LNHDA and CDR2 SQIVND come from the germline V gene (reference sequence). The CDR3 DNA, read in part, is TGTGCCAGTAGTAATCCGGGACTGGGGTCCTACGAG. It codes for CASSNPGLGSYE. The CDR3 reads in full as CASSNPGLGSYEQYF.

To note about this clone: Read coverage stops 3 residues before the CDR3 terminus; the germline J gene supplies the remainder. The chain uses TRBV5-1 and TRBJ1-2, with TRBD1 identical over 9 bases. CDR1 SGHRS and CDR2 YFSETQ come from the germline V gene. The J segment lost 5 bases and the V segment lost 4 bases, leaving 3 bases of the junction unmatched. The CDR3 consists of 13 residues. The CDR3 bases that were read are TGCGCCAGCAGCGGGACAGGGAGATATGGC. Translated, it gives CASSGTGRYG. The CDR3 as a whole reads CASSGTGRYGYTF. The entire variable domain, with the rest obtained from reference TRBV5-1 and TRBJ1-2, is as follows: KAGVTQTPRYLIKTRGQQVTLSCSPISGHRSVSWYQQTPGQGLQFLFEYFSETQRNKGNFPGRFSGRQFSNSRSEMNVSTLELGDSALYLCASSGTGRYGYTFGSGTRLTVV.

This clone was counted many times. From the germline J gene comes the end of the CDR3, since the read stops 3 residues before it. The V gene is TRBV18, the J gene TRBJ1-6; D remains unclear. Per the germline V gene, CDR1 is KGHSH and CDR2 is LQKENI. The length of the CDR3 is 15 residues. The V and J ends lost 0 bases and 6 bases respectively, with 9 bases between them. This CDR3 is CASSPPSETNSPLHF. The covered CDR3 bases are TGTGCCAGCTCACCACCAAGCGAAACTAATTCACCC.

This clone appeared many times. Read sequence stops 3 residues before the CDR3 end, and the germline J gene provides the missing end. The J gene is TRBJ2-5, the V gene TRBV18; D ambiguous. The CDR3 covers 13 residues. Germline V lookup: CDR1 KGHSH, CDR2 LQKENI. The V and J ends lost 2 bases and 1 base respectively, with 5 bases between them. CDR3 in amino acids: CASSPGRQETQYF. The part of the CDR3 DNA that was read is TGTGCCAGCTCACCAGGCCGCCAAGAGACC.

This clone was recorded at least ten times. Sequencing ends 3 residues short of the CDR3 end; the germline J gene provides the rest. V and J are TRBV7-9 and TRBJ2-5; 8 positions match TRBD2. The trim removed 6 bases at V and 5 bases at J, leaving 11 bases unmatched. Germline CDR1 is SEHNR and CDR2 is FQNEAQ (reference sequence). The CDR3 runs to 15 residues. Incomplete CDR3 DNA: TGTGCCAGCAGTTACTTAGCGGGATTAGGGGAGACC. Translating it yields CASSYLAGLGET. The full CDR3 is CASSYLAGLGETQYF.

This clone was recorded at least ten times. The covered CDR3 bases are TGTGCCAGCAGCGTGGGACAGACGAACACCGGGGAG. Translation gives CASSVGQTNTGE. The whole CDR3 region reads CASSVGQTNTGELFF. This chain joins TRBV7-2 and TRBJ2-2, with 7 bases matching TRBD1. The sequence runs out 3 residues before the end of the CDR3; the remainder is reconstructed from the germline J gene. Looked up from germline, CDR1 is SGHTA and CDR2 is FQGNSA. CDR3 length: 15 residues. With V trimmed by 5 bases and J by 0 bases, 3 bases remained unmatched.

On this clone: The observed sequence ends 3 residues before the CDR3 terminus, with the missing tail filled in from the germline J gene. The chain uses TRBV2 and TRBJ2-7, with 8 bases lining up with TRBD1. Per germline, CDR1 SNHLY and CDR2 FYNNEI. The CDR3 consists of 14 residues. Trimming cost V 11 bases and J 2 bases; bases outside gene matches: 11. The part of the CDR3 DNA that was read is TGTGCCCCCTCGAGGGACAGGAGCACCTACGAG. It yields the protein CAPSRDRSTYE. The whole CDR3 is CAPSRDRSTYEQYF.